This entry lists 27 T cell receptor beta chains sequenced from one sample in a study of cytomegalovirus exposure and HLA in healthy donors. A multiplex PCR was run with 60 Vbeta primers and 13 Jbeta primers. Only in-frame clones appear in the TCRdb table, and some are missing; sequencing was by immunoSEQ multiplex PCR. The sample has more than 130,000 clones, around 77% seen once. Sequenced input: PBMCs. The receptors were sampled from a man aged 30-40 years in good health and CMV-seronegative.

The rearrangement uses TRBV27 and TRBJ2-2; the match to TRBD2 covers 9 bases. This CDR3 has 15 amino acids. Unmatched junction bases numbered 6, after V lost 6 bases and J lost 4 bases. From germline, CDR1 is MNHEY and CDR2 SMNVEV (reference sequence). The CDR3 region has the DNA TGTGCCAGCAGAATAGCGGGAGTGAGCACCGGGGAGCTGTTTTTT. Translating it yields CASRIAGVSTGELFF.

This clone appeared a few times. V and J are TRBV6-1 and TRBJ1-2; no clear D gene. Germline V gene sequence: CDR1 MNHNS, CDR2 SASEGT. The CDR3 length is 13 residues. The V and J ends lost 6 bases and 4 bases respectively, with 12 bases between them. This chain's CDR3 is CASSSAGSYGYTF. The CDR3 DNA sequence: TGTGCCAGCAGCTCGGCCGGGTCCTATGGCTACACCTTC.

This chain connects TRBV29-1 to TRBJ2-1; 9 bases fit TRBD2. Germline assignment: CDR1 SQVTM and CDR2 ANQGSEA. This CDR3 has 15 amino acids. Trimming removed 7 bases from V and 0 bases from J; junction bases left unmatched: 7. The CDR3 here is CSGSSGSDSYNEQFF. The CDR3 DNA reads as TGCAGCGGCAGTAGCGGGAGCGACTCCTACAATGAGCAGTTCTTC.

The V call is TRBV6-1, the J call TRBJ2-7, with D maybe TRBD1 (6 bases). This CDR3 is built from 14 residues. Looked up from germline, CDR1 is MNHNS and CDR2 is SASEGT. V gave up 5 bases and J gave up 2 bases, with 13 bases separating them. CDR3 amino acids: CASSSRDNPYEQYF. For the CDR3, the DNA is TGTGCCAGCAGTTCTCGGGACAACCCCTACGAGCAGTACTTC.

The chain couples TRBV6-5 to TRBJ2-7; maybe TRBD1 (6 bases). This CDR3 region has 14 residues. V was cut by 2 bases and J by 6 bases, with 14 bases left in between. CDR1 and CDR2 from the germline V gene are MNHEY and SVGAGI. The DNA of the CDR3 is TGTGCCAGCAGTTACATTGGGGGCGGTTCCGAGCAGTACTTC. It encodes CASSYIGGGSEQYF.

J is TRBJ2-3 and V is TRBV25-1; 8 nucleotides line up with TRBD2. Germline-derived CDR1 and CDR2 are MGHDK and SYGVNS. The CDR3 sequence is 15 residues long. J was trimmed by 0 bases and V by 3 bases; bases with no gene match: 2. This CDR3 reads CASSDSGKSTDTQYF. CDR3 DNA sequence: TGTGCCAGCAGTGATAGCGGGAAAAGCACAGATACGCAGTATTTT. The full variable domain, completed using reference TRBV25-1 and TRBJ2-3, is EADIYQTPRYLVIGTGKKITLECSQTMGHDKMYWYQQDPGMELHLIHYSYGVNSTEKGDLSSESTVSRIRTEHFPLTLESARPSHTSQYLCASSDSGKSTDTQYFGPGTRLTVL.

This chain links TRBV2 with TRBJ2-5; TRBD1 agrees at 7 bases. V trimming: 7 bases; J trimming: 5 bases; junction bases outside the gene matches: 10. CDR1 is SNHLY and CDR2 is FYNNEI in the germline V gene. The CDR3 covers 14 residues. The CDR3 bases are TGTGCCAGCATTCGACAGGGAAATTTTGAGACCCAGTACTTC. Translation: CASIRQGNFETQYF.

V and J are TRBV10-2 and TRBJ2-1, with 7 nucleotides matching TRBD1. Germline-derived CDR1 and CDR2 are WSHSY and SAAADI. The CDR3 spans 12 residues. The junction had 2 bases not matched to a gene; V was cut back by 8 bases and J by 4 bases. In DNA form, the CDR3 reads TGCGCCAGCGGGGGACAGTACAATGAGCAGTTCTTC. It yields the protein CASGGQYNEQFF.

This chain connects TRBV6-1 to TRBJ1-2; 9 bases fit TRBD1. The CDR3 contains 13 residues. Trimming at V came to 4 bases and at J to 6 bases, leaving 3 bases not matched to a gene. Germline V CDR1 and CDR2: MNHNS, SASEGT. The CDR3 spells CASSARDRDGYTF. The CDR3 DNA reads as TGTGCCAGCAGTGCACGGGACAGGGATGGCTACACCTTC.

This clone is categorized as medium-sized (0.01 to 0.1%). The chain has TRBV5-1 and TRBJ1-2, with D unresolved. V lost 4 bases and J 3 bases, leaving 13 bases between the germline ends. The CDR3 is 14 residues long. Germline V lookup: CDR1 SGHRS, CDR2 YFSETQ. CDR3 region: CASSPLTPDYGYTF. Here the CDR3 DNA reads TGCGCCAGCAGCCCATTGACTCCTGACTATGGCTACACCTTC.

The gene calls are TRBV27 and TRBJ2-5; 7 nucleotides agree with TRBD2. The last part of the DNA fits TRBJ2-7 better; the J call may be wrong. In germline, CDR1 is MNHEY, CDR2 SMNVEV (reference sequence). The CDR3 totals 17 residues. The CDR3 sequence: CASSLRSGRTSSYEQYF. CDR3 DNA sequence: TGTGCCAGCAGTTTGAGGTCGGGACGGACTAGCTCCTACGAGCAGTACTTC.

The chain recombines TRBV5-6 with TRBJ2-1; TRBD1 matches at 7 bases. J was trimmed by 3 bases and V by 0 bases; bases with no gene match: 3. Per germline, CDR1 SGHDT and CDR2 YYEEEE. The CDR3 runs to 15 residues. In DNA form, the CDR3 reads TGTGCCAGCAGCTTGGGAGGGGGCCGCTACAATGAGCAGTTCTTC. Protein product: CASSLGGGRYNEQFF.

V usage is TRBV9 and J usage is TRBJ2-2; possible D gene TRBD2, 5 bases. Trimming removed 4 bases at V and 0 bases at J, with 19 bases between. The CDR3 totals 18 residues. The germline V gene has CDR1 SGDLS and CDR2 YYNGEE. The DNA of the CDR3 is TGTGCCAGCAGCCCGAGGGTCTCGATTTCCCCGAACACCGGGGAGCTGTTTTTT. Its protein is CASSPRVSISPNTGELFF.

This clone was seen a handful of times. The J gene is TRBJ1-1, the V gene TRBV6-4; D remains ambiguous. Germline V gene data show CDR1 as MRHNA and CDR2 as SNTAGT. The CDR3 runs to 13 residues. The V gene lost 5 bases and the J gene lost 2 bases, with 9 bases spanning the gap. CDR3 nucleotides: TGTGCCAGCAGTAGACAAATTAACACTGAAGCTTTCTTT. This translates into CASSRQINTEAFF.

V is TRBV28 and J is TRBJ2-7; TRBD2 is a possible D gene (5 bases). The germline CDR1 and CDR2 sequences are MDHEN and SYDVKM. V lost 6 bases and J 2 bases, leaving 17 bases between the germline ends. The CDR3 is made up of 15 amino acids. In nucleotides, the CDR3 is TGTGCCAGCAGGGCGGGCAGCGCCCCTCCCTACGAGCAGTACTTC. Amino acids: CASRAGSAPPYEQYF.

The chain recombines TRBV7-9 with TRBJ2-1; D may be TRBD2 (5 bases). Germline V gene data show CDR1 as SEHNR and CDR2 as FQNEAQ (reference sequence). The CDR3 has 15 residues. Trimming removed 5 bases from V and 2 bases from J, with 13 bases in between. The DNA for the CDR3 is TGTGCCAGCAGCAGCAAGAGGGAGCCCTACAATGAGCAGTTCTTC. This gives the protein CASSSKREPYNEQFF. Using reference TRBV7-9 and TRBJ2-1 for the parts outside the CDR3, the full variable domain is DTGVSQNPRHKITKRGQNVTFRCDPISEHNRLYWYRQTLGQGPEFLTYFQNEAQLEKSRLLSDRFSAERPKGSFSTLEIQRTEQGDSAMYLCASSSKREPYNEQFFGPGTRLTVL.

The V gene is TRBV2, the J gene TRBJ2-3; 7 positions match TRBD1. V trimming: 6 bases; J trimming: 5 bases; junction bases outside the gene matches: 8. Germline-derived CDR1 and CDR2 are SNHLY and FYNNEI. This CDR3 spans 14 amino acids. The CDR3 is CASRQTGTEDTQYF. CDR3 sequence (DNA): TGTGCCAGCAGGCAGACAGGGACGGAAGATACGCAGTATTTT.

This rearrangement joins TRBV7-8 to TRBJ1-2; no definite D call. The germline gives CDR1 SGHVS, CDR2 FQNEAQ. The CDR3 covers 13 residues. V lost 0 bases and J 5 bases, leaving 7 bases between the germline ends. CDR3 residues: CASSLARGYGYTF. The CDR3 nucleotides read TGTGCCAGCAGCTTAGCCCGGGGATATGGCTACACCTTC. The full variable domain, in which reference TRBV7-8 and TRBJ1-2 provide the parts outside the CDR3, is GAGVSQSPRYKVAKRGQDVALRCDPISGHVSLFWYQQALGQGPEFLTYFQNEAQLDKSGLPSDRFFAERPEGSVSTLKIQRTQQEDSAVYLCASSLARGYGYTFGSGTRLTVV.

About this clone: The junction and the germline gene differ at one end; a read error may be behind it. CDR3 DNA: TGTGCCAGCAGCTTAGGGACTAGCAGAGATACGCAGTATTTT. Protein sequence: CASSLGTSRDTQYF. The chain couples TRBV7-9 to TRBJ2-3; 8 bases are shared with TRBD2. Per the germline V gene, CDR1 is SEHNR and CDR2 is FQNEAQ (reference sequence). CDR3 length: 14 residues.

This chain joins TRBV10-1 and TRBJ2-2, with D unclear. The V end lost 8 bases, the J end lost 0 bases, and 7 bases lay between the germline ends. This CDR3 has 13 amino acids. The V gene's germline CDR1 is WNHNN and CDR2 SYGVQD (reference sequence). CDR3 DNA sequence: TGCGCCAGCCTTAGCCCGAACACCGGGGAGCTGTTTTTT. Protein product: CASLSPNTGELFF.

V usage is TRBV9 and J usage is TRBJ1-4; D is ambiguous. V lost 0 bases, J lost 6 bases, and 12 bases lay in between. The CDR3 runs 15 residues. The germline V gene encodes CDR1 SGDLS and CDR2 YYNGEE. The CDR3 DNA sequence: TGTGCCAGCAGCGTAGAAGGAAGGGAGGATGAAAAACTGTTTTTT. Translating gives CASSVEGREDEKLFF.

The genes are TRBV9 and TRBJ2-5; 9 bases match TRBD1. Germline V gene lookup returns CDR1 SGDLS and CDR2 YYNGEE. This CDR3 region has 15 residues. Trimming took 7 bases from V and 5 from J; bases not matched to a gene: 12. As DNA, the CDR3 is TGTGCCAGCGGACAGGGGTCTATTTTGGGGGAGACCCAGTACTTC. Translation gives CASGQGSILGETQYF.

The rearrangement uses TRBV28 and TRBJ2-1; D might be TRBD2 (5 bases). The germline V and J ends were trimmed by 7 bases and 6 bases, with 19 bases remaining between them. The CDR3 totals 15 residues. Per germline, CDR1 MDHEN and CDR2 SYDVKM. CDR3 residues: CASTSPPGSFNEQFF. Here the CDR3 DNA reads TGTGCCAGCACCTCTCCGCCGGGATCATTCAATGAGCAGTTCTTC.

The chain is built from TRBV28 and TRBJ2-7; 7 nucleotides match TRBD2. Germline assignment: CDR1 MDHEN and CDR2 SYDVKM. The CDR3 sequence is 16 residues long. Trimming cost V 4 bases and J 0 bases; bases outside gene matches: 9. The DNA for the CDR3 is TGTGCCAGCAGTTCCCCGGGAGGAGCCCCCTCCTACGAGCAGTACTTC. It codes for CASSSPGGAPSYEQYF.

The chain has TRBV11-1 and TRBJ1-5, with TRBD1 matching 9 bases. Germline values: CDR1 SGHAT, CDR2 FQDESV (reference sequence). The CDR3 consists of 14 residues. V gave up 4 bases and J gave up 5 bases; unmatched junction bases: 3. CDR3 amino acids: CASSSRTGDQPQHF. In nucleotides, the CDR3 is TGTGCCAGCAGCTCCCGGACAGGGGATCAGCCCCAGCATTTT.

This clone was picked up a small number of times. This chain joins TRBV4-1 and TRBJ1-4; 7 bases fit TRBD1. The CDR3 spans 15 residues. CDR1 MGHRA and CDR2 YSYEKL come from the germline V gene. Trimming cost V 3 bases and J 8 bases; bases outside gene matches: 9. CDR3 bases: TGCGCCAGCAGCCAGGCCGGACAGGCGGAGGAAAAACTGTTTTTT. This translates into CASSQAGQAEEKLFF.

The chain recombines TRBV5-6 with TRBJ1-2, with 7 bases lining up with TRBD1. Germline V gene sequence: CDR1 SGHDT, CDR2 YYEEEE. V lost 0 bases, J lost 1 base, and 3 bases stayed unmatched. The CDR3 spans 15 residues. CDR3 in amino acids: CASSLVHRGNYGYTF. The CDR3 DNA reads TGTGCCAGCAGCTTGGTTCACAGGGGTAACTATGGCTACACCTTC.